This record looks at one T cell receptor (beta chain) sequence and its context. This CDR3 contains 16 residues. Germline CDR1 and CDR2: SGHRS and YFSETQ. V was pared by 4 bases and J by 8 bases, with 9 bases of the junction left unmatched. This record comes from a study of T cell changes during pregnancy in multiple sclerosis. Repertoires were generated with immunoSEQ multiplex PCR, while TCRdb's copy carries only in-frame clones and drops some. Among approximately 10,000 clones listed, about 83% were seen once. This sequence was found in a female donor in good health, enrolled as a control in a pregnancy study. This chain joins TRBV5-1 and TRBJ2-1; 13 bases line up with TRBD2. The source was CD8+ T cells from peripheral blood mononuclear cells, collected in the third trimester of pregnancy. The CDR3 DNA is TGCGCCAGCAGCGCCAGGACTAGCGGGAGTAGGGATGAGCAGTTCTTC. Translation: CASSARTSGSRDEQFF.